This T cell receptor (beta chain) derives from a study of CD8 T cells in ankylosing spondylitis. TCRdb re-called the 5' RACE reads with MiXCR, one entry per CDR3 protein. The sample lists some 800,000 distinct CDR3 sequences, 10% to 15% occurring once. This clonotype has a single count. Its antigen is as yet unknown. Germline V gene lookup returns CDR1 SGHRS and CDR2 YFSETQ. Trimming cost V 4 bases and J 1 base, with 9 bases left between them. CDR3 length: 14 amino acids. The study, taken as a whole, reports: Characteristic of ankylosing spondylitis blood, it appeared, was a TCR beta motif comprising about 8 highly homologous variants.

The V call is TRBV5-1, the J call TRBJ2-4, with D maybe TRBD1 (5 bases). Sequencing used blood, either unsorted or a sorted T cell fraction (not recorded which). This receptor was obtained from a male donor with ankylosing spondylitis. Here the CDR3 reads CASSLRVAKNIQYF. CDR3 coding DNA: TGCGCCAGCAGCCTCAGGGTGGCCAAAAACATTCAGTACTTC.